A single sample is the source of the 9 T cell receptor beta chains below, sequenced in a study of blood T cell repertoires in COVID-19. This table comes from immunoSEQ multiplex PCR, and its TCRdb copy is limited to in-frame clones, with some not included. The repertoire holds about 440,000 clones, with 88% as singletons. The sample comprised peripheral blood. Every receptor here comes from a woman in her forties or fifties with COVID-19, enrolled during active disease.

This chain connects TRBV7-9 to TRBJ2-1; TRBD2 is a possible D gene (5 bases). Trimming left V 7 bases short and J 0 bases short, with 13 bases between. Germline CDR1 is SEHNR and CDR2 is FQNEAQ (reference sequence). The CDR3 has 15 amino acids. CDR3 region: CASKSLGSSYNEQFF. The DNA for the CDR3 is TGTGCCAGCAAATCCCTGGGGAGCTCCTACAATGAGCAGTTCTTC. Looking up the rest from reference TRBV7-9 and TRBJ2-1 gives the full variable domain: DTGVSQNPRHKITKRGQNVTFRCDPISEHNRLYWYRQTLGQGPEFLTYFQNEAQLEKSRLLSDRFSAERPKGSFSTLEIQRTEQGDSAMYLCASKSLGSSYNEQFFGPGTRLTVL.

The chain carries TRBV11-2 and TRBJ2-3; TRBD2 matches 7 bases. The CDR3 runs to 17 residues. The germline CDR1 and CDR2 sequences are SGHAT and FQNNGV. The junction had 9 bases not matched to a gene; V was cut back by 2 bases and J by 1 base. In nucleotides, the CDR3 is TGTGCCAGCAGCTTATACCGACTAGCAGCCCGCACAGATACGCAGTATTTT. The encoded protein is CASSLYRLAARTDTQYF. The full variable domain, its missing parts supplied by reference TRBV11-2 and TRBJ2-3, is EAGVAQSPRYKIIEKRQSVAFWCNPISGHATLYWYQQILGQGPKLLIQFQNNGVVDDSQLPKDRFSAERLKGVDSTLKIQPAKLEDSAVYLCASSLYRLAARTDTQYFGPGTRLTVL.

CDR3 bases: TGTGCTAGTGGTTTGGTACTCGCCCCAAACACCGGGGAGCTGTTTTTT. Protein: CASGLVLAPNTGELFF. The V call is TRBV12-5, the J call TRBJ2-2, with D uncertain. The CDR3 loop spans 16 amino acids. The germline CDR1 and CDR2 sequences are LGHNT and FRNRAP. With 0 bases removed from V and 2 bases from J, the gap between germline ends came to 10 bases.

The sample holds a few counts of this clone. The CDR3 protein is CASSEFGGGEQYF. The CDR3 nucleotides are TGTGCCAGCAGTGAATTTGGGGGAGGCGAGCAGTACTTC. V is TRBV2 and J is TRBJ2-7; TRBD2 is a possible D gene (6 bases). The V end lost 2 bases, the J end lost 6 bases, and 11 bases lay between the germline ends. The CDR3 runs 13 residues. Germline values: CDR1 SNHLY, CDR2 FYNNEI.

The chain employs TRBV11-2 and TRBJ2-3, with D possibly matching TRBD2 (6 bases). Germline V gene lookup returns CDR1 SGHAT and CDR2 FQNNGV. The CDR3 length is 14 residues. V was trimmed by 3 bases and J by 2 bases, leaving 9 bases between them. The CDR3 DNA sequence: TGTGCCAGCAGCTTGGGGACTTACACAGATACGCAGTATTTT. Translated: CASSLGTYTDTQYF.

This rearrangement joins TRBV18 to TRBJ2-7; D possibly corresponds to TRBD1 (7 bases). Trimming removed 4 bases at V and 4 bases at J, with 14 bases between. This CDR3 region has 14 residues. Per the germline V gene, CDR1 is KGHSH and CDR2 is LQKENI. The CDR3 protein is CASSRDSGSYEQYF. CDR3 in DNA: TGTGCCAGCTCACGGGACAGCGGGTCTTACGAGCAGTACTTC.

This rearrangement joins TRBV5-1 to TRBJ1-1, with D possibly TRBD1 on 6 matching bases. Germline CDR1 reads SGHRS; CDR2 reads YFSETQ. The V end lost 0 bases, the J end lost 6 bases, and 15 bases lay between the germline ends. The CDR3 length is 15 residues. The CDR3 DNA is TGCGCCAGCAGCTTGGATGCTTGGGGGCAAGCTGAAGCTTTCTTT. It translates to CASSLDAWGQAEAFF. The full variable domain, with the rest looked up from reference TRBV5-1 and TRBJ1-1, is KAGVTQTPRYLIKTRGQQVTLSCSPISGHRSVSWYQQTPGQGLQFLFEYFSETQRNKGNFPGRFSGRQFSNSRSEMNVSTLELGDSALYLCASSLDAWGQAEAFFGQGTRLTVV.

V and J are TRBV4-1 and TRBJ2-5; D may be TRBD1 (6 bases). Germline V lookup: CDR1 MGHRA, CDR2 YSYEKL. Trimming pared 0 bases from V and 5 bases from J, leaving 22 bases between. The length of the CDR3 is 18 residues. This CDR3 reads CASSQDKVSGSQGETQYF. The DNA of the CDR3 is TGCGCCAGCAGCCAAGATAAGGTTTCTGGCTCTCAGGGGGAGACCCAGTACTTC.

The chain has TRBV5-6 and TRBJ2-2; 9 bases are shared with TRBD1. The CDR3 has 16 amino acids. V gave up 4 bases and J gave up 4 bases; unmatched junction bases: 8. The germline CDR1 and CDR2 sequences are SGHDT and YYEEEE. In DNA, the CDR3 is TGTGCCAGCAGCGACTCCGGGACAGGGTCCACCGGGGAGCTGTTTTTT. It codes for CASSDSGTGSTGELFF. The entire variable domain, with the rest obtained from reference TRBV5-6 and TRBJ2-2, is as follows: DAGVTQSPTHLIKTRGQQVTLRCSPKSGHDTVSWYQQALGQGPQFIFQYYEEEERQRGNFPDRFSGHQFPNYSSELNVNALLLGDSALYLCASSDSGTGSTGELFFGEGSRLTVL.